The 25 T cell receptor beta chains presented below share a single source sample, sequenced in a study of T-cell reconstitution after alpha-beta-depleted transplantation in children (dated by TCRdb to the mid-2010s). Library creation used PCR. The run used an Illumina HiSeq 2500. TCR libraries were prepared with molecular barcoding, using unique molecular identifiers to normalize TCRbeta repertoire quantification. The public reads were quality trimmed at Q25 with fastp and then assembled into clones with MiXCR by TCRdb, keeping productive beta chains. Each CDR3 protein appears once, grouped with its most common genes and DNA. This sample comprises approximately 210,000 distinct CDR3 sequences, 14% to 15% of them detected only once. The top ten clonotypes cover less than 15% of the sample. The sequencing here drew on PBMCs from the stem cell graft donor, taken from the stem cell graft. Receptors were obtained from a human donor who donated a stem cell graft to a child with acute lymphoblastic leukemia.

Many counts were recorded for this clonotype. The V call is TRBV27, the J call TRBJ2-7; D gene unclear. Germline lookup yields CDR1 MNHEY and CDR2 SMNVEV (reference sequence). The CDR3 covers 14 residues. Trimming stripped 5 bases from V and 0 bases from J, with 11 bases between. The CDR3 DNA is TGTGCCAGCAGTACAAGGGTCAGCTCCTACGAGCAGTACTTC. Amino acid sequence: CASSTRVSSYEQYF.

The sample holds many counts of this clonotype. This chain links TRBV10-3 with TRBJ1-1; TRBD1 matches 7 bases. The CDR3 covers 13 residues. J lost 5 bases, V lost 6 bases, and 6 bases had no gene match. Per germline, CDR1 ENHRY and CDR2 SYGVKD. The CDR3 DNA reads as TGTGCCATCAGAGGGGGCAGAGGGACTGAAGCTTTCTTT. It codes for CAIRGGRGTEAFF.

This clonotype was recorded many times. This chain links TRBV5-1 with TRBJ1-4; TRBD1 is a possible D gene (6 bases). The CDR3 covers 15 residues. Per the germline V gene, CDR1 is SGHRS and CDR2 is YFSETQ. Trimming cost V 0 bases and J 3 bases, with 9 bases left between them. The CDR3 loop reads CASSLAEGANEKLFF. The CDR3 DNA is TGCGCCAGCAGCTTGGCCGAGGGGGCTAATGAAAAACTGTTTTTT.

Ten or more counts support this clonotype. The V gene is TRBV29-1, the J gene TRBJ1-1; no reliable D call. Per germline, CDR1 SQVTM and CDR2 ANQGSEA. This CDR3 region has 11 residues. CDR3 DNA: TGCAGTACACGGAGCAACACTGAAGCTTTCTTT. Residues: CSTRSNTEAFF.

The chain joins TRBV20-1 to TRBJ1-4; 10 bases fit TRBD1. CDR3 size: 16 residues. J lost 8 bases, V lost 2 bases, and 11 bases had no gene match. Germline V gene data show CDR1 as DFQATT and CDR2 as SNEGSKA (reference sequence). The CDR3 coding sequence is TGCAGTGCTAGACCGGGGACAGGGGATGGGCGGGAAAAACTGTTTTTT. Amino acids: CSARPGTGDGREKLFF.

At least ten counts were recorded for this clonotype. In nucleotides, the CDR3 is TGTGCCAGCAGCCCAGGGGGAGCCGGGGAGCTGTTTTTT. Amino acids: CASSPGGAGELFF. The V gene is TRBV25-1, the J gene TRBJ2-2; 7 bases are a match to TRBD1. The CDR3 contains 13 residues. The ends lost 6 bases at V and 6 bases at J; junction bases unmatched: 4. Germline V gene lookup returns CDR1 MGHDK and CDR2 SYGVNS. Together with reference TRBV25-1 and TRBJ2-2, the CDR3 gives the full variable domain: EADIYQTPRYLVIGTGKKITLECSQTMGHDKMYWYQQDPGMELHLIHYSYGVNSTEKGDLSSESTVSRIRTEHFPLTLESARPSHTSQYLCASSPGGAGELFFGEGSRLTVL.

The chain has TRBV27 and TRBJ1-1; the D gene is possibly TRBD1 (6 bases). CDR3 length: 16 amino acids. Germline CDR1 is MNHEY and CDR2 is SMNVEV (reference sequence). V dropped 3 bases and J dropped 5 bases, with 19 bases sitting between them. CDR3 sequence (DNA): TGTGCCAGCAGTTTTTTCCTGGCAGGGGCGCTTACTGAAGCTTTCTTT. It yields the protein CASSFFLAGALTEAFF.

The V gene is TRBV20-1, the J gene TRBJ2-7; 10 nucleotides agree with TRBD2. The V and J ends lost 3 bases and 4 bases, in that order; junction bases with no gene match: 9. This CDR3 contains 15 residues. Germline CDR1 DFQATT, CDR2 SNEGSKA (reference sequence). CDR3 region: CSARRLAGVLYEQYF. CDR3 nucleotide sequence: TGCAGTGCTAGGCGGCTAGCGGGAGTTTTGTACGAGCAGTACTTC.

This clonotype came up many times. V usage is TRBV20-1 and J usage is TRBJ1-5; TRBD1 aligns across 8 bases. CDR3 length: 15 amino acids. V gave up 6 bases and J gave up 0 bases; unmatched junction bases: 7. CDR1 DFQATT and CDR2 SNEGSKA come from the germline V gene (reference sequence). As DNA, the CDR3 is TGCAGTGCCCTTTATACAGGGGGTAGCAATCAGCCCCAGCATTTT. Translation gives CSALYTGGSNQPQHF.

DNA for the CDR3: TGTGCCAGCAGCTTATGGCCACGCGAAACCTACGAGCAGTACTTC. Translation: CASSLWPRETYEQYF. The gene calls are TRBV7-9 and TRBJ2-7, with D uncertain. V dropped 2 bases and J dropped 2 bases, with 13 bases sitting between them. This CDR3 has 15 amino acids. Germline V lookup: CDR1 SEHNR, CDR2 FQNEAQ (reference sequence). The full variable domain, its missing parts supplied by reference TRBV7-9 and TRBJ2-7, is DTGVSQNPRHKITKRGQNVTFRCDPISEHNRLYWYRQTLGQGPEFLTYFQNEAQLEKSRLLSDRFSAERPKGSFSTLEIQRTEQGDSAMYLCASSLWPRETYEQYFGPGTRLTVT.

Notes on this clonotype: This could be a read error, since a much larger clone is one nucleotide away. J is TRBJ1-3 and V is TRBV7-2, with D unresolved. In germline, CDR1 is SGHTA, CDR2 FQGNSA. The CDR3 runs 13 residues. CDR3 in amino acids: CASSLDHGDTIYF. In DNA form, the CDR3 reads TGTGCCAGCAGCTTAGACCATGGAGACACCATATATTTT.

The chain employs TRBV30 and TRBJ2-1; TRBD2 is a possible D gene (6 bases). CDR1 is GTSNPN and CDR2 is SVGIG in the germline V gene (reference sequence). The V end lost 2 bases, the J end lost 2 bases, and 7 bases lay between the germline ends. CDR3 length: 13 residues. Here the CDR3 DNA reads TGTGCCTGGAGTCGGACTACCTACAATGAGCAGTTCTTC. Its translation is CAWSRTTYNEQFF.

This chain joins TRBV20-1 and TRBJ2-1; TRBD2 aligns across 8 bases. Per germline, CDR1 DFQATT and CDR2 SNEGSKA (reference sequence). Losses at the gene ends were 3 bases for V and 3 bases for J; bases not matched to a gene: 4. This CDR3 is built from 14 residues. The CDR3 reads CSARSGSDYNEQFF. The DNA of the CDR3 is TGCAGTGCTAGGAGCGGGAGTGACTACAATGAGCAGTTCTTC.

Only a few counts were recorded for this clonotype. The V call is TRBV19, the J call TRBJ2-2, with TRBD2 as a possible D gene (6 bases). Germline V gene data show CDR1 as LNHDA and CDR2 as SQIVND (reference sequence). This CDR3 has 15 amino acids. Trimming took 6 bases from V and 4 from J, leaving 15 bases between them. The CDR3 is CASRLRDGGTGELFF. The CDR3 bases are TGTGCCAGTAGACTTAGGGACGGGGGCACCGGGGAGCTGTTTTTT.

Comments on this clonotype: It may be a read error: a sequence one base away is much more abundant. The V call is TRBV6-2 or TRBV6-3, the J call TRBJ2-5; D could derive from TRBD1 or TRBD2 (5 bases each). The CDR3 spans 15 residues. Per the germline V gene, CDR1 is MNHEY and CDR2 is SVGEGT. The CDR3 nucleotides read TGTGCCAGCTGTTACCCATTGTGGGACGAAGGGACCCAGTACTTC. This translates into CASCYPLWDEGTQYF.

This clonotype was recorded at least ten times. This chain joins TRBV18 and TRBJ1-6, with 10 bases matching TRBD1. CDR1 and CDR2 from the germline V gene are KGHSH and LQKENI. CDR3 length: 15 residues. V trimming: 1 base; J trimming: 7 bases; junction bases outside the gene matches: 1. The CDR3 protein is CASSPQDRGNSPLHF. CDR3 DNA sequence: TGTGCCAGCTCACCACAGGACAGGGGGAATTCACCCCTCCACTTT.

This clonotype appeared many times. This sequence joins TRBV12-3 or TRBV12-4 and TRBJ2-1; a weak D match, TRBD1 (5 bases). V lost 3 bases and J 6 bases, leaving 9 bases between the germline ends. The CDR3 totals 13 residues. DNA for the CDR3: TGTGCCAGCAGTTTCGGACATTTCAATGAGCAGTTCTTC. This encodes CASSFGHFNEQFF.

This clonotype was detected ten times or more. CDR3 in DNA: TGCGCCAGCAGCTTGGTGGGGGAGTTGAGAGAGACCCAGTACTTC. Amino acid sequence: CASSLVGELRETQYF. The chain combines TRBV5-1 with TRBJ2-5, with D perhaps matching TRBD1 or TRBD2 (5 bases each). Germline V gene sequence: CDR1 SGHRS, CDR2 YFSETQ. The CDR3 totals 15 residues. Between the trimmed V and J ends, which lost 0 bases and 4 bases, there was a span of 13 bases.

V usage is TRBV29-1 and J usage is TRBJ1-2; D is undetermined. The CDR3 contains 13 residues. Trimming took off 5 bases at V and 2 bases at J, with 12 bases between the two ends. Per germline, CDR1 SQVTM and CDR2 ANQGSEA. CDR3 in amino acids: CSVQGGQNYGYTF. CDR3 DNA sequence: TGCAGCGTTCAAGGAGGGCAGAACTATGGCTACACCTTC.

This clonotype was found many times. The CDR3: CSANNGGVTEAFF. The DNA of the CDR3 is TGCAGTGCAAATAACGGCGGGGTCACTGAAGCTTTCTTT. The chain joins TRBV20-1 to TRBJ1-1; D remains unclear. The CDR3 totals 13 residues. V lost 6 bases, J lost 4 bases, and 15 bases lay in between. Germline CDR1 DFQATT, CDR2 SNEGSKA (reference sequence).

Note on this clonotype: A much larger clonotype is one base distant, so this may be a read error. V and J are TRBV5-1 and TRBJ2-2, with D possibly TRBD1 on 5 matching bases. The CDR3 spans 14 residues. Trimming left V 8 bases short and J 3 bases short, with 14 bases between. The V gene's germline CDR1 is SGHRS and CDR2 YFSETQ. CDR3 loop: CARSVGHDTGELFF. CDR3 DNA sequence: TGCGCCAGAAGCGTCGGACATGACACCGGGGAGCTGTTTTTT.

This clonotype was seen ten or more times. The chain recombines TRBV18 with TRBJ2-5; D unclear. V was cut by 0 bases and J by 3 bases, with 2 bases left in between. Germline V CDR1 and CDR2: KGHSH, LQKENI. The CDR3 is 12 residues long. The CDR3 protein is CASSPPEETQYF. The CDR3 nucleotides read TGTGCCAGCTCACCACCGGAAGAGACCCAGTACTTC.

The table lists this clonotype with many counts. The chain links TRBV2 to TRBJ2-4; TRBD2 matches at 9 bases. The CDR3 runs 15 residues. Trimming at V came to 5 bases and at J to 5 bases, leaving 7 bases not matched to a gene. The germline V gene has CDR1 SNHLY and CDR2 FYNNEI. The CDR3 DNA is TGTGCCAGCAGTCCATTGGGACTAGCAGAAAACATTCAGTACTTC. Encoded protein: CASSPLGLAENIQYF.

The chain joins TRBV7-2 to TRBJ2-1; D is uncertain. CDR1 SGHTA and CDR2 FQGNSA come from the germline V gene. The V gene lost 0 bases and the J gene lost 4 bases, with 10 bases spanning the gap. This CDR3 contains 15 residues. The CDR3 region is CASSLAVVMYNEQFF. In DNA, the CDR3 is TGTGCCAGCAGCTTAGCGGTAGTGATGTACAATGAGCAGTTCTTC. Variable domain in full (rest from reference TRBV7-2 and TRBJ2-1): GAGVSQSPSNKVTEKGKDVELRCDPISGHTALYWYRQSLGQGLEFLIYFQGNSAPDKSGLPSDRFSAERTGGSVSTLTIQRTQQEDSAVYLCASSLAVVMYNEQFFGPGTRLTVL.

This clonotype was seen ten or more times. V is TRBV12-3 or TRBV12-4 and J is TRBJ2-6, with 7 bases identical to TRBD1. With 5 bases clipped from V and 0 bases from J, the junction kept 10 bases outside the gene matches. This CDR3 contains 18 residues. DNA of the CDR3: TGTGCCAGCAGTGGACCGGGACAGCGTCCCTCTGGGGCCAACGTCCTGACTTTC. The encoded protein is CASSGPGQRPSGANVLTF.